This TCR beta chain was sequenced for a study of blood T cell repertoires in COVID-19. The assay was immunoSEQ multiplex PCR, and TCRdb's table has in-frame clones only and misses some. Here the sample spans some 66,000 clones, roughly 90% being singletons. The CDR3 totals 15 residues. V gave up 2 bases and J gave up 0 bases, with 7 bases separating them. The germline V gene encodes CDR1 MNHEY and CDR2 SMNVEV (reference sequence). The chain employs TRBV27 and TRBJ1-4; D remains ambiguous. This TCR came from an older woman with acute or convalescent COVID-19. Sequenced material: peripheral blood. The CDR3 DNA is TGTGCCAGCAGTTTAACGTACTCAACTAATGAAAAACTGTTTTTT. Amino acid sequence: CASSLTYSTNEKLFF.